What follows are 19 T cell receptor beta chains derived from one specimen sequenced in a study of molecular identifiers for immune sequencing clone quantification. One entry per CDR3 protein, called by TCRdb with MiXCR from the PCR reads. This repertoire shows tens of thousands of distinct CDR3 sequences, under 20% found once; its top ten account for 0.7% to 0.95%. The sequenced material came from naive CD8+ T cells from blood, with Jurkat cell RNA spiked in. Indicated subset: FACS-sorted CD8+CD4-CCR7+CD45RA+ naive T cells. The receptor set was obtained from a human donor in good health. Some libraries in this study had Jurkat cell RNA spiked in.

With regard to this clonotype: A much larger clonotype is one base distant, so this may be a read error. The CDR3 end shows no conserved phenylalanine or tryptophan, and so a read error is likely. The chain combines TRBV6-5 with TRBJ1-6; perhaps TRBD1 as D (5 bases). Germline V gene lookup returns CDR1 MNHEY and CDR2 SVGAGI. The V gene lost 0 bases and the J gene lost 6 bases, with 9 bases spanning the gap. This CDR3 is 15 amino acids long. For the CDR3, the DNA is TGTGCCAGCAGTTACTCAGGGGAGCCTAATTCACCCCTCCACCTT. It codes for CASSYSGEPNSPLHL.

This clonotype has ten or more counts. The gene calls are TRBV5-4 and TRBJ1-1; D gene unclear. Germline V lookup: CDR1 SGHNT, CDR2 YYREEE (reference sequence). The CDR3 runs to 12 residues. Trimming took 2 bases from V and 6 from J, leaving 8 bases between them. The chain's CDR3 is CASSFGAAEAFF. The CDR3 DNA follows: TGTGCCAGCAGCTTCGGAGCGGCTGAAGCTTTCTTT.

The sample holds many counts of this clonotype. The rearrangement uses TRBV21-1 and TRBJ2-3. TRBV21-1 is given as a pseudogene. This CDR3 has 12 amino acids. The CDR3 DNA reads as TGTGCCAGCAGGGGAAGGAGCCGGTCGCAGTATTTT. Encoded protein: CASRGRSRSQYF.

In the case of this clonotype: A read error may be the cause here, since a much bigger clone is one base away. The rearrangement joins TRBV12-3 or TRBV12-4 to TRBJ2-3, with 8 positions matching TRBD2. The CDR3 length is 15 residues. CDR3 residues: CAGSLGTSYTDTQYF. As DNA, the CDR3 is TGTGCCGGCAGTTTAGGGACTAGTTACACAGATACGCAGTATTTT.

This clonotype was seen many times. The chain is built from TRBV20-1 and TRBJ2-3, with D perhaps TRBD1 (5 bases). Germline CDR1 reads DFQATT; CDR2 reads SNEGSKA (reference sequence). Trimming removed 2 bases at V and 1 base at J, with 10 bases between. This CDR3 is 14 amino acids long. In DNA form, the CDR3 reads TGCAGTGCTAGACTGGGGCCTGGCACAGATACGCAGTATTTT. Translating it yields CSARLGPGTDTQYF.

This clonotype was seen ten or more times. V and J are TRBV7-8 and TRBJ1-2, with 7 bases matching TRBD1. The ends lost 5 bases at V and 3 bases at J; junction bases unmatched: 9. Germline V gene data show CDR1 as SGHVS and CDR2 as FQNEAQ. This CDR3 region has 15 residues. The CDR3 coding sequence is TGTGCCAGCAGCCCCGAATCCGGGACAGACTATGGCTACACCTTC. Protein product: CASSPESGTDYGYTF. Looking up the rest from reference TRBV7-8 and TRBJ1-2 gives the full variable domain: GAGVSQSPRYKVAKRGQDVALRCDPISGHVSLFWYQQALGQGPEFLTYFQNEAQLDKSGLPSDRFFAERPEGSVSTLKIQRTQQEDSAVYLCASSPESGTDYGYTFGSGTRLTVV.

V is TRBV4-3 and J is TRBJ1-4; no clear D. The CDR3 has 16 amino acids. V was cut by 4 bases and J by 0 bases, with 12 bases left in between. From germline, CDR1 is LGHNA and CDR2 YSLEER. The CDR3 DNA reads TGCGCCAGCAGCCCGGCGAGGAGTGCAACTAATGAAAAACTGTTTTTT. Translating gives CASSPARSATNEKLFF.

This clonotype was seen many times. The V call is TRBV5-1, the J call TRBJ2-2; a possible D gene is TRBD1 (6 bases). Per germline, CDR1 SGHRS and CDR2 YFSETQ. The CDR3 has 13 residues. Trimming removed 5 bases at V and 6 bases at J, with 11 bases between. The CDR3 region is CASSITGPGELFF. As DNA, the CDR3 is TGCGCCAGCAGTATTACAGGGCCCGGGGAGCTGTTTTTT.

This clonotype was observed at least ten times. The rearrangement links TRBV29-1 to TRBJ2-2, with a tentative D call TRBD2 (5 bases). The germline V gene has CDR1 SQVTM and CDR2 ANQGSEA. The CDR3 runs to 16 residues. V lost 2 bases and J lost 6, with 19 bases in between. CDR3 protein: CSVELYGNGVAGELFF. Written as DNA, the CDR3 is TGCAGCGTTGAACTCTACGGGAACGGTGTGGCCGGGGAGCTGTTTTTT.

In this sample, this clonotype turned up a few times. The chain carries TRBV10-3 and TRBJ1-5, with 7 bases matching TRBD1. Germline V gives CDR1 ENHRY, CDR2 SYGVKD. The trim removed 0 bases at V and 0 bases at J, leaving 2 bases unmatched. CDR3 length: 16 residues. The CDR3 loop reads CAISESTGSSNQPQHF. CDR3 bases: TGTGCCATCAGTGAGTCGACAGGGAGTAGCAATCAGCCCCAGCATTTT.

This clonotype came up a few times. V is TRBV7-9 and J is TRBJ2-1, with D uncertain. CDR1 and CDR2 (germline): SEHNR, FQNEAQ (reference sequence). This CDR3 contains 14 residues. Trimming took 6 bases from V and 0 from J, leaving 9 bases between them. CDR3 amino acids: CASRRLGSYNEQFF. The DNA for the CDR3 is TGTGCCAGCAGGCGACTGGGCTCCTACAATGAGCAGTTCTTC. Together with reference TRBV7-9 and TRBJ2-1, the CDR3 gives the full variable domain: DTGVSQNPRHKITKRGQNVTFRCDPISEHNRLYWYRQTLGQGPEFLTYFQNEAQLEKSRLLSDRFSAERPKGSFSTLEIQRTEQGDSAMYLCASRRLGSYNEQFFGPGTRLTVL.

This clonotype was counted at least ten times. The gene calls are TRBV7-2 and TRBJ2-7; 8 nucleotides line up with TRBD2. The germline gives CDR1 SGHTA, CDR2 FQGNSA. V dropped 5 bases and J dropped 0; count of bases not matched to a gene: 9. There are 16 residues in the CDR3. The chain's CDR3 is CASSPEPGGSSYEQYF. The CDR3 nucleotides read TGTGCCAGCAGCCCAGAACCGGGGGGGAGCTCCTACGAGCAGTACTTC.

This clonotype occurred many times. The V gene is TRBV2, the J gene TRBJ2-5; D remains unclear. The CDR3 totals 13 residues. Germline CDR1 is SNHLY and CDR2 is FYNNEI. The germline V and J ends were trimmed by 6 bases and 2 bases, with 10 bases remaining between them. The CDR3 here is CASSTGRQETQYF. In DNA, the CDR3 is TGTGCCAGCAGCACTGGACGGCAAGAGACCCAGTACTTC.

This clonotype came up many times. The chain employs TRBV12-5 and TRBJ1-1, with 8 nucleotides matching TRBD1. J was trimmed by 0 bases and V by 5 bases; bases with no gene match: 5. This CDR3 spans 15 amino acids. From germline, CDR1 is LGHNT and CDR2 FRNRAP. CDR3 residues: CASGTGQGVNTEAFF. CDR3 DNA: TGTGCTAGTGGTACCGGACAGGGCGTGAACACTGAAGCTTTCTTT. The full variable domain, with the rest looked up from reference TRBV12-5 and TRBJ1-1, is DARVTQTPRHKVTEMGQEVTMRCQPILGHNTVFWYRQTMMQGLELLAYFRNRAPLDDSGMPKDRFSAEMPDATLATLKIQPSEPRDSAVYFCASGTGQGVNTEAFFGQGTRLTVV.

There are many counts of this clonotype. This chain joins TRBV9 and TRBJ2-3, with D hard to call. This CDR3 comprises 15 residues. V was pared by 0 bases and J by 0 bases, with 8 bases between. Germline values: CDR1 SGDLS, CDR2 YYNGEE. The CDR3 here is CASSVGVGSTDTQYF. The CDR3 DNA reads TGTGCCAGCAGCGTAGGTGTCGGCAGCACAGATACGCAGTATTTT.

This clonotype was observed many times. The genes are TRBV28 and TRBJ2-3; D is unresolved. The germline V and J ends were trimmed by 2 bases and 3 bases, with 9 bases remaining between them. The germline CDR1 and CDR2 sequences are MDHEN and SYDVKM. This CDR3 contains 14 residues. CDR3 in DNA: TGTGCCAGCAGTTTAGCCCCGGGTACAGATACGCAGTATTTT. This translates into CASSLAPGTDTQYF.

The rearrangement joins TRBV7-2 to TRBJ2-7, with D possibly TRBD1 on 5 matching bases. The CDR3 totals 16 residues. V was pared by 2 bases and J by 4 bases, with 18 bases between. Germline CDR1 SGHTA, CDR2 FQGNSA. The CDR3 DNA reads as TGTGCCAGCAGCTTATCAGTCGGCAGGGCCTGGTACGAGCAGTACTTC. Its translation: CASSLSVGRAWYEQYF.

This clonotype was observed at least ten times. The rearrangement links TRBV5-1 to TRBJ2-7, with D possibly TRBD1 on 6 matching bases. V lost 5 bases and J lost 4, with 10 bases in between. Germline CDR1 reads SGHRS; CDR2 reads YFSETQ. This CDR3 has 12 residues. The CDR3 region is CASSKTGYEQYF. CDR3 DNA sequence: TGCGCCAGCAGTAAAACAGGGTACGAGCAGTACTTC.

This clonotype was picked up many times. The V call is TRBV7-8, the J call TRBJ1-4; D uncertain. Germline V lookup: CDR1 SGHVS, CDR2 FQNEAQ. CDR3 length equals 16 residues. V lost 2 bases to trimming and J lost 8 bases, with 18 bases between them. CDR3 bases: TGTGCCAGCAGCTTATCGAGGTTCCTGGCTTGGGAAAAACTGTTTTTT. Translated: CASSLSRFLAWEKLFF.